This TCR beta chain is drawn from a study of OX40 agonist ivuxolimab in advanced cancers. At the level of the study: Ivuxolimab, an antibody acting as an agonist of OX40 (CD134), was used to treat patients. Three patients responded partially, comprising one with hepatocellular carcinoma and two with cutaneous melanoma.

Generated by immunoSEQ multiplex PCR, the TCRdb table keeps only in-frame clones and is missing some. The table has around 60,000 clones, around 84% seen once; the top ten hold approximately 1%. If patients had autoimmune disease history or systemic immunosuppression, they were excluded. The trim removed 4 bases at V and 6 bases at J, leaving 0 bases unmatched. The CDR3 spans 10 residues. CDR1 is SQVTM, CDR2 ANQGSEA, per germline. Sequencing used CD4+ or CD8+ T cells sorted from blood, obtained in a trial of the OX40 agonist ivuxolimab. The chain uses TRBV29-1 and TRBJ2-7; 7 bases map to TRBD1. The clonotype comes from an adult with an advanced solid tumor such as melanoma, head and neck, liver or kidney cancer. The CDR3: CSVGDSEQYF. CDR3 nucleotides: TGCAGCGTTGGGGACAGCGAGCAGTACTTC.